This T cell receptor (beta chain) was found in a study of T cell responses to AZD1222 COVID-19 vaccine. Findings and caveats of the study: Of spike-specific TCRs, nearly half reportedly target regions left unmutated in variants. Across spike, vaccine-associated CD4 TCRs were found, dominant at 160-218 and 743-854. The number of AZD1222 recipients seropositive at baseline was only five to seven.

The V gene's germline CDR1 is LGHDT and CDR2 YNNKEL (reference sequence). The CDR3 contains 16 residues. J gave up 0 bases and V 4 bases, and 6 bases lay outside the gene matches. Note on this clone: Its antigen remains unidentified.

Sequencing used immunoSEQ multiplex PCR; TCRdb keeps in-frame clones, though not all of them. The table records about 60,000 clones, around 80% of them present only once. The sequencing here drew on peripheral blood, taken 28 days after the second AZD1222 dose. The TCR originated in an adult who received the AZD1222 COVID-19 vaccine. The rearrangement uses TRBV3-1 (or the pseudogene TRBV3-2) and TRBJ2-1, with 7 bases matching TRBD1. The CDR3 DNA reads as TGTGCCAGCAGCCCCCAAGACAGGGCCTCCTACAATGAGCAGTTCTTC. It is translated as CASSPQDRASYNEQFF.